This TCR beta chain was identified in a study of blood T cells in healthy people across ages. Individuals who donated were healthy Caucasians from Russia aged roughly 6 to 90. Findings of the study overall: Observed TCR beta diversity showed a strong correlation with the percentage of naive T cells as measured by flow cytometry. Per million T cells, TCR beta diversity dropped roughly linearly as age increased.

The CDR3 covers 13 residues. CDR1 is SQVTM, CDR2 ANQGSEA, per germline. This clonotype turned up a few times. Antigen specificity is unknown. The use of a sample-barcoded 5' primer and a J-beta primer mix characterized a second PCR of roughly 7 to 12 cycles. Every cDNA molecule bore a tag from a template-switch adaptor containing 12 random nucleotides. TCRdb reanalysed the 5' RACE reads using MiXCR and keeps one entry per CDR3 protein. The data contain over 500,000 distinct CDR3 sequences, over 25% of them singletons. This same sample was also taken into another study, of T cells of mothers and their children.

The rearrangement joins TRBV29-1 to TRBJ2-5, with 13 bases fitting TRBD2. The DNA end lines up better with TRBJ2-1; the J call may be wrong. The source of this sequence is a boy aged 2 to 9 in good health. The sequenced material came from blood. CDR3 sequence reads: CSALTSGGAEQFF. The DNA for the CDR3 is TGCAGCGCGCTTACTAGCGGGGGGGCCGAGCAGTTCTTC.